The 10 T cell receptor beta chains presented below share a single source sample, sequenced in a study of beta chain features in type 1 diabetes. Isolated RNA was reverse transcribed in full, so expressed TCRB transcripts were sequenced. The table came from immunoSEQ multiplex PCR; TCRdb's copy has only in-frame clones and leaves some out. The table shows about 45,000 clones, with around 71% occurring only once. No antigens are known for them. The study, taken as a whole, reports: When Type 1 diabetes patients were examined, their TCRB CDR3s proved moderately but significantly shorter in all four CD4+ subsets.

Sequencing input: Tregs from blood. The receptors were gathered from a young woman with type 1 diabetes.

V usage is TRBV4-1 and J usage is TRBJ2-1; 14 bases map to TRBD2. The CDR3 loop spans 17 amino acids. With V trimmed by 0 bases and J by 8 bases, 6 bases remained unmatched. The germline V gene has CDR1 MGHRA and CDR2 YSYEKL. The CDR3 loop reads CASSQEGLAGVFHEQFF. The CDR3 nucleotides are TGCGCCAGCAGCCAAGAGGGACTAGCGGGAGTTTTCCATGAGCAGTTCTTC.

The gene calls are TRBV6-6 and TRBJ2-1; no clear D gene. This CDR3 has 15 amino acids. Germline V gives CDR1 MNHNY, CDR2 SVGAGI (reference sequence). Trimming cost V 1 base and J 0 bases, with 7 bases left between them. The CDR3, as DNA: TGTGCCAGCAGTTACTTGATTAGCTCCTACAATGAGCAGTTCTTC. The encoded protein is CASSYLISSYNEQFF.

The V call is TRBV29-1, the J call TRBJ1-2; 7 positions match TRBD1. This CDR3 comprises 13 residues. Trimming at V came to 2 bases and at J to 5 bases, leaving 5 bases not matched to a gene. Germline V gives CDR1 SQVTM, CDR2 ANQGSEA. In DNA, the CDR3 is TGCAGCGTTGAACAGGGGGATAGTTATGGCTACACCTTC. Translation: CSVEQGDSYGYTF.

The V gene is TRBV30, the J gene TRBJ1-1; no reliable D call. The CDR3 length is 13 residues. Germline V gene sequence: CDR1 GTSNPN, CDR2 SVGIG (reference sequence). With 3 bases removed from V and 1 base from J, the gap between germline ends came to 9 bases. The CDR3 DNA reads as TGTGCCTGGAGGTGGCCGGGGAACACTGAAGCTTTCTTT. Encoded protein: CAWRWPGNTEAFF.

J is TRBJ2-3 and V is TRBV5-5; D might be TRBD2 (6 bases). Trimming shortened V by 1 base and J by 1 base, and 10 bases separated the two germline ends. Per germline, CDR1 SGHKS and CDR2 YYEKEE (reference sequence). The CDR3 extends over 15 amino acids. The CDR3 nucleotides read TGTGCCAGCAGCTTGTGGGGGGTCGGCACAGATACGCAGTATTTT. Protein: CASSLWGVGTDTQYF.

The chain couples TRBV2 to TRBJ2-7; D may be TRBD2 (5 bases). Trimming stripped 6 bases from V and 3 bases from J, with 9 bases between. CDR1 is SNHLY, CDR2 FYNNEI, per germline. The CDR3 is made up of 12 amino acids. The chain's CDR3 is CASSVTSYEQYF. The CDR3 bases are TGTGCCAGCAGCGTTACTAGCTACGAGCAGTACTTC.

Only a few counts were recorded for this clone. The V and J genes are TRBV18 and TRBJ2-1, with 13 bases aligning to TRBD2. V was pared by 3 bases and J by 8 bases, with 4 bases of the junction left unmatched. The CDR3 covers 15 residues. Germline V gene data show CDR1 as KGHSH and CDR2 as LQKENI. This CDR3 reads CASSPGTSGIDEQFF. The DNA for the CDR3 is TGTGCCAGCTCACCTGGGACTAGCGGGATCGATGAGCAGTTCTTC.

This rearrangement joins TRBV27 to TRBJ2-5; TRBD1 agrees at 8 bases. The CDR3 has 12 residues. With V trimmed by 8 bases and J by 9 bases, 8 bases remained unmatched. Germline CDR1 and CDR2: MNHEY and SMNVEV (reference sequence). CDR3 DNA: TGTGCCAGCGGGTGGACAGGGCAGGCCCAGTACTTC. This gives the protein CASGWTGQAQYF.

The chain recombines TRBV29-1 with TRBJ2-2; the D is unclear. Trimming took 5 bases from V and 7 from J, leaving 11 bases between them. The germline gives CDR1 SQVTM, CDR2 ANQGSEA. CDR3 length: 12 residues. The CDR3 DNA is TGCAGCGTTACAGAGTCCGGCGGGGAGCTGTTTTTT. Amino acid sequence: CSVTESGGELFF.

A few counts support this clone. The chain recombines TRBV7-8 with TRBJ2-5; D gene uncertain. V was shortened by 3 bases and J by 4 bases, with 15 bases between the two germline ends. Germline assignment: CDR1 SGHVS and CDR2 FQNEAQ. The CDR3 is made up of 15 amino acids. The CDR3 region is CASSLTPAVAETQYF. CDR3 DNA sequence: TGTGCCAGCAGCTTGACTCCGGCGGTGGCAGAGACCCAGTACTTC.